This T cell receptor beta chain is drawn from a study of blood T cell repertoires in COVID-19. Study at large: Samples taken during acute and convalescent COVID-19 were collected in the United States, Italy and Spain. In each case, the material was cDNA or gDNA derived from T cells, B-cell-depleted T cells, or PBMCs.

V lost 5 bases, J lost 1 base, and 10 bases stayed unmatched. The germline CDR1 and CDR2 sequences are SGDLS and YYNGEE. There are 16 residues in the CDR3. TCRdb's table, derived via immunoSEQ multiplex PCR, lists solely in-frame clones and lacks some. Counted here are 45,000 to 50,000 clones, less than 90% occurring once; the ten biggest clones make up about a tenth. The sequence was obtained from a human donor in a cohort sampled during active COVID-19. Sequencing input: peripheral blood. The genes are TRBV9 and TRBJ2-5, with 8 bases matching TRBD2. The CDR3 sequence is CASSRSGGTSQETQYF. CDR3 bases: TGTGCCAGCAGTCGCAGCGGGGGAACTTCCCAAGAGACCCAGTACTTC.